Shown below are 18 T cell receptor beta chains from a single sample sequenced in a study of T cell responses to AZD1222 COVID-19 vaccine (dated by TCRdb to the early 2020s). Library generation was performed with the immunoSEQ multiplex PCR assay. TCRdb re-hosts the immuneACCESS table, in-frame sequences only. Its copies lack some clones; in the studies checked, an unresolved V gene accounts for under half of them, and the cause for the rest is not known. The sample has tens of thousands of clones on record, approximately 89% of them singletons. The ten largest make up around 25% of the sample. Per the publication, the time point label means: about 28 days (+/-7) after the second vaccine dose. The source was peripheral blood, collected 28 days after the second AZD1222 dose. Every receptor here comes from an adult who received the AZD1222 COVID-19 vaccine.

This rearrangement joins TRBV5-1 to TRBJ1-1; the D gene is possibly TRBD1 (5 bases). V lost 2 bases, J lost 0 bases, and 14 bases lay in between. Germline lookup yields CDR1 SGHRS and CDR2 YFSETQ. The CDR3 consists of 16 residues. The CDR3, as DNA: TGCGCCAGCAGCTTCCGGGACGGCAGAATGAACACTGAAGCTTTCTTT. This codes for CASSFRDGRMNTEAFF.

The J gene is TRBJ2-7, the V gene TRBV11-2; D not certain. The V gene's germline CDR1 is SGHAT and CDR2 FQNNGV. This CDR3 has 16 amino acids. V was shortened by 5 bases and J by 5 bases, with 22 bases between the two germline ends. The CDR3 region is CASSPGRIPFSDEQYF. The CDR3 DNA reads as TGTGCCAGCAGCCCAGGACGGATCCCATTTTCCGACGAGCAGTACTTC.

The V gene is TRBV9, the J gene TRBJ2-5; 8 nucleotides agree with TRBD2. Trimming took 0 bases from V and 3 from J; bases not matched to a gene: 4. The CDR3 runs to 15 residues. From germline, CDR1 is SGDLS and CDR2 YYNGEE. The CDR3, as DNA: TGTGCCAGCAGCGTAGGGAGTAGCGGGAAAGAGACCCAGTACTTC. Protein product: CASSVGSSGKETQYF.

The V call is TRBV7-8, the J call TRBJ1-3; D may be TRBD1 (5 bases). The CDR3 sequence is 14 residues long. Per germline, CDR1 SGHVS and CDR2 FQNEAQ. Trimming left V 6 bases short and J 1 base short, with 10 bases between. CDR3 amino acids: CASSLTGSGNTIYF. The DNA of the CDR3 is TGTGCCAGCAGTTTAACAGGTTCTGGAAACACCATATATTTT.

This clone was seen only a few times. The chain couples TRBV15 to TRBJ1-4, with D hard to call. CDR1 is LNHNV, CDR2 YYDKDF, per germline (reference sequence). This CDR3 has 16 amino acids. The V gene lost 0 bases and the J gene lost 5 bases, with 13 bases spanning the gap. CDR3 in DNA: TGTGCCACCAGCAGAGAAAGAACATTACGGAATGAAAAACTGTTTTTT. Protein product: CATSRERTLRNEKLFF.

J is TRBJ1-2 and V is TRBV7-2; no clear D. Germline CDR1 reads SGHTA; CDR2 reads FQGNSA. This CDR3 is 15 amino acids long. Trimming removed 0 bases at V and 0 bases at J, with 8 bases between. CDR3 region: CASSLAAEPNYGYTF. CDR3 DNA sequence: TGTGCCAGCAGCTTAGCGGCAGAACCTAACTATGGCTACACCTTC.

This clone showed up just once. V usage is TRBV12-3 or TRBV12-4 and J usage is TRBJ1-5, with no clear D. This CDR3 spans 13 amino acids. The V and J ends lost 6 bases and 5 bases respectively, with 11 bases between them. This chain's CDR3 is CASSPPGDQPQHF. The CDR3 DNA follows: TGTGCCAGCAGCCCTCCGGGCGATCAGCCCCAGCATTTT.

V is TRBV7-2 and J is TRBJ1-1, with D perhaps matching TRBD1 (6 bases). The CDR3 is 14 residues long. Germline V CDR1 and CDR2: SGHTA, FQGNSA. V was trimmed by 2 bases and J by 2 bases, leaving 9 bases between them. The CDR3 spells CASSLSRGNTEAFF. In DNA, the CDR3 is TGTGCCAGCAGCTTATCCAGGGGTAACACTGAAGCTTTCTTT.

Only one count was recorded for this clone. The chain is built from TRBV7-9 and TRBJ2-3, with TRBD1 identical over 9 bases. The CDR3 has 16 amino acids. The trim removed 5 bases at V and 2 bases at J, leaving 8 bases unmatched. The germline CDR1 and CDR2 sequences are SEHNR and FQNEAQ (reference sequence). The CDR3 DNA reads TGTGCCAGCAGCCCGCAGGGACAGGGAAACACAGATACGCAGTATTTT. This gives the protein CASSPQGQGNTDTQYF.

The gene calls are TRBV18 and TRBJ1-5; 8 bases are a match to TRBD1. V was pared by 3 bases and J by 4 bases, with 2 bases of the junction left unmatched. This CDR3 is built from 14 residues. From germline, CDR1 is KGHSH and CDR2 LQKENI. This chain's CDR3 is CASSPGTGNQPQHF. As DNA, the CDR3 is TGTGCCAGCTCACCCGGGACAGGTAATCAGCCCCAGCATTTT.

V usage is TRBV11-2 and J usage is TRBJ2-7, with D unresolved. V was pared by 6 bases and J by 3 bases, with 12 bases between. The length of the CDR3 is 13 residues. CDR1 is SGHAT and CDR2 is FQNNGV in the germline V gene. DNA for the CDR3: TGTGCCAGCAGTTATAGTCAGGACTACGAGCAGTACTTC. Translated, it gives CASSYSQDYEQYF.

The chain links TRBV29-1 to TRBJ2-2; unclear D gene. The germline CDR1 and CDR2 sequences are SQVTM and ANQGSEA. This CDR3 has 11 residues. Trimming removed 7 bases at V and 8 bases at J, with 11 bases between. The CDR3: CSGVNSGELFF. CDR3 in DNA: TGCAGCGGAGTCAACTCTGGGGAGCTGTTTTTT.

The DNA for the CDR3 is TGTGCTAGTGGCCTCTCAGAGGGGGTGGCTTCACCCCTCCACTTT. Residues: CASGLSEGVASPLHF. V gene TRBV12-5 combines with J gene TRBJ1-6, with a weak D call TRBD1 (6 bases). The germline V gene has CDR1 LGHNT and CDR2 FRNRAP. This CDR3 has 15 amino acids. Trimming left V 6 bases short and J 9 bases short, with 18 bases between.

The chain has TRBV9 and TRBJ1-6, with D possibly being TRBD1 (6 bases). The V gene lost 0 bases and the J gene lost 6 bases, with 10 bases spanning the gap. The length of the CDR3 is 15 residues. Germline V gives CDR1 SGDLS, CDR2 YYNGEE. CDR3 sequence: CASSVGGAGNSPLHF. The DNA of the CDR3 is TGTGCCAGCAGCGTAGGGGGGGCAGGTAATTCACCCCTCCACTTT.

The chain carries TRBV5-1 and TRBJ2-6, with TRBD1 matching 7 bases. The CDR3 extends over 16 amino acids. V trimming: 7 bases; J trimming: 2 bases; junction bases outside the gene matches: 9. Germline V gene sequence: CDR1 SGHRS, CDR2 YFSETQ. The chain's CDR3 is CASGSTGEPGANVLTF. CDR3 sequence (DNA): TGCGCCAGCGGGTCAACAGGGGAACCTGGGGCCAACGTCCTGACTTTC. The variable domain in full, completed from reference TRBV5-1 and TRBJ2-6, reads KAGVTQTPRYLIKTRGQQVTLSCSPISGHRSVSWYQQTPGQGLQFLFEYFSETQRNKGNFPGRFSGRQFSNSRSEMNVSTLELGDSALYLCASGSTGEPGANVLTFGAGSRLTVL.

The chain joins TRBV5-6 to TRBJ1-1; D is unresolved. The CDR3 sequence is 12 residues long. The V and J ends lost 2 bases and 10 bases respectively, with 12 bases between them. Germline CDR1 and CDR2: SGHDT and YYEEEE. The CDR3 sequence: CASSFTSRTAFF. The CDR3 DNA reads TGTGCCAGCAGCTTTACGAGTAGGACAGCTTTCTTT.

The rearrangement uses TRBV5-5 and TRBJ1-4; D might be TRBD1 (5 bases). Looked up from germline, CDR1 is SGHKS and CDR2 is YYEKEE (reference sequence). V dropped 5 bases and J dropped 7 bases, with 15 bases sitting between them. This CDR3 has 14 amino acids. The CDR3 protein is CASSPQEGSEKLFF. The DNA for the CDR3 is TGTGCCAGCAGTCCACAGGAGGGGTCTGAAAAACTGTTTTTT.

V and J are TRBV7-9 and TRBJ2-1; 8 nucleotides line up with TRBD2. The CDR3 is 16 amino acids. Trimming took 1 base from V and 5 from J; bases not matched to a gene: 7. From germline, CDR1 is SEHNR and CDR2 FQNEAQ (reference sequence). Here the CDR3 reads CASSLVVTSANNEQFF. CDR3 coding DNA: TGTGCCAGCAGCTTAGTGGTGACTAGCGCAAACAATGAGCAGTTCTTC.